The 7 T cell receptor beta chains presented below share a single source sample, sequenced in a study of chemoradiotherapy in HPV16-positive cancers. The table came from immunoSEQ multiplex PCR; TCRdb's copy has only in-frame clones and leaves some out. The sample has 55,000 to 85,000 clones, around nine tenths seen once. This sample comprised blood, obtained from a patient who underwent chemoradiotherapy. The receptors here all came from a human donor with HPV-associated anogenital cancer.

This clone showed up just once. Other nucleotide sequences from this sample produce the same CDR3. The rearrangement joins TRBV5-1 to TRBJ2-5, with TRBD2 matching over 9 bases. The CDR3 contains 15 residues. With V trimmed by 2 bases and J by 5 bases, 7 bases remained unmatched. The germline V gene encodes CDR1 SGHRS and CDR2 YFSETQ. DNA of the CDR3: TGCGCCAGCAGCTTAAGCGGGGGGCCGGGGGAGACCCAGTACTTC. Protein sequence: CASSLSGGPGETQYF.

The sample holds a few counts of this clone. The chain is built from TRBV6-5 and TRBJ2-6; no clear D. Germline V gene data show CDR1 as MNHEY and CDR2 as SVGAGI. CDR3 size: 14 residues. Trimming shortened V by 5 bases and J by 0 bases, and 5 bases separated the two germline ends. CDR3 in DNA: TGTGCCAGCAGTGACAACTCTGGGGCCAACGTCCTGACTTTC. Amino acids: CASSDNSGANVLTF.

The J gene is TRBJ1-5, the V gene TRBV28, with a possible D match to TRBD1 (6 bases). The length of the CDR3 is 13 residues. Trimming shortened V by 5 bases and J by 3 bases, and 8 bases separated the two germline ends. Germline lookup yields CDR1 MDHEN and CDR2 SYDVKM. CDR3 in amino acids: CASSRTVNQPQHF. For the CDR3, the DNA is TGTGCCAGCAGTCGGACAGTCAATCAGCCCCAGCATTTT.

The gene calls are TRBV2 and TRBJ1-5, with TRBD1 matching 7 bases. The trim removed 8 bases at V and 0 bases at J, leaving 19 bases unmatched. The V gene's germline CDR1 is SNHLY and CDR2 FYNNEI. CDR3 length: 19 residues. The CDR3 sequence is CASRGLTGVELFSNQPQHF. The CDR3 nucleotides read TGTGCCAGCCGGGGGTTAACAGGGGTTGAACTATTTAGCAATCAGCCCCAGCATTTT.

The V and J genes are TRBV28 and TRBJ1-1; 7 bases line up with TRBD1. The CDR3 length is 13 residues. From germline, CDR1 is MDHEN and CDR2 SYDVKM. The trim removed 4 bases at V and 1 base at J, leaving 0 bases unmatched. The CDR3 DNA is TGTGCCAGCAGTTACAGGGGGAACACTGAAGCTTTCTTT. Protein sequence: CASSYRGNTEAFF.

The chain couples TRBV27 to TRBJ1-3; D not resolved. V lost 7 bases to trimming and J lost 1 base, with 8 bases between them. Germline CDR1 MNHEY, CDR2 SMNVEV (reference sequence). This CDR3 contains 13 residues. Here the CDR3 reads CASTGSSGNTIYF. The DNA for the CDR3 is TGTGCCAGCACCGGATCATCTGGAAACACCATATATTTT.

The chain links TRBV28 to TRBJ2-7, with 9 bases aligning to TRBD1. Looked up from germline, CDR1 is MDHEN and CDR2 is SYDVKM. This CDR3 has 16 residues. V gave up 5 bases and J gave up 0 bases; unmatched junction bases: 8. In DNA, the CDR3 is TGTGCCAGCAGTCCCACAGGGGGCTACGTCTCCTACGAGCAGTACTTC. Its protein is CASSPTGGYVSYEQYF.